This T cell receptor beta chain emerged from a study of T cell repertoires in cytomegalovirus infection. Across the whole study: Both CMV infection and a matching HLA type were indicated by public TCR beta signatures.

TCRdb reprocessed the reads with MiXCR, giving one entry per CDR3 protein. Of a few hundred thousand distinct CDR3 sequences listed, approximately 40% are singletons. There are 12 residues in the CDR3. Per germline, CDR1 MGHRA and CDR2 YSYEKL. This clonotype was detected ten times or more. Its antigen remains unknown. An end of the junction differs from the germline gene, which may be a read error. The J gene is TRBJ2-3, the V gene TRBV4-1, with D hard to call. The TCR sequence derives from a human donor in good health (CMV status not recorded). Some clones in this sample may be carry-over from other donors' samples. The sample was cultured PBMCs, taken from culture after CMV antigen stimulation. CDR3 sequence (DNA): TGTGCCAGCAGCCCCTCTCCAGATACGCAGTATTTT. Translated, it gives CASSPSPDTQYF.